The clone carrying this T cell receptor (beta chain) was picked up many times. Antigen unknown. This sample is drawn from a study of regulatory T cells in long-lasting Graves disease. General study findings and limits: Persistent cases of Graves' showed reduced TCR diversity relative to newly diagnosed patients.

The time point here: newly diagnosed GD, antithyroid drugs for less than 3 months. The TCR library used RNA extracted from PBMCs. Investigators prepared the TCR beta libraries by applying iRepertoire HTBI primers and Arm-PCR of CDR3 regions. From the multiplex PCR reads, TCRdb called clonotypes with MiXCR, one entry per CDR3 protein. The sample gives roughly 420,000 distinct CDR3 sequences, about 16% of which show up once; 20% to 25% is in the top ten. This TCR was recovered from a female donor with Graves disease. The sample in question was peripheral blood mononuclear cells (PBMCs), obtained at new diagnosis, from a patient treated with antithyroid drugs.

The CDR3 sequence is CSAPKSSYEQYF. The DNA for the CDR3 is TGCAGTGCTCCGAAGAGCTCCTACGAGCAGTACTTC. J is TRBJ2-7 and V is TRBV20-1; no definite D call. This CDR3 has 12 amino acids. Germline lookup yields CDR1 DFQATT and CDR2 SNEGSKA (reference sequence). V was trimmed by 5 bases and J by 0 bases, leaving 8 bases between them.